This T cell receptor (beta chain) was documented in a study of OX40 agonist ivuxolimab in advanced cancers. Repertoires were generated with immunoSEQ multiplex PCR, while TCRdb's copy carries only in-frame clones and drops some. The sample lists about 62,000 clones; roughly 90% were seen once. J was trimmed by 5 bases and V by 3 bases; bases with no gene match: 12. CDR1 SEHNR and CDR2 FQNEAQ come from the germline V gene (reference sequence). The CDR3 has 16 amino acids. The sample was CD4+ or CD8+ T cells sorted from blood, taken in a trial of the OX40 agonist ivuxolimab. J is TRBJ1-1 and V is TRBV7-9; 7 bases fit TRBD1. The clonotype originates from an adult with an advanced solid tumor such as melanoma, head and neck, liver or kidney cancer. CDR3 coding DNA: TGTGCCAGCAGCTTGGAGGGGGCGCTACCTGGGACTGAAGCTTTCTTT. It translates to CASSLEGALPGTEAFF.